This T cell receptor (beta chain) was retrieved from a study of blood T cell repertoires in COVID-19. Background on the study: Collection of acute and convalescent COVID-19 samples took place in the United States, Italy and Spain. From T cells, B-cell-depleted T cells, or PBMCs came the material, which was cDNA or gDNA.

This clone was seen a handful of times. Participants were placed into cohorts based on the clinical history they reported. CDR3 length: 17 residues. In germline, CDR1 is MNHEY, CDR2 SMNVEV (reference sequence). V lost 5 bases and J lost 3; bases outside the gene matches: 15. TCRdb keeps only in-frame clones here, not all; method: immunoSEQ multiplex PCR. Of just over 300,000 clones in the sample, around 90% were seen once. This receptor was taken from a woman between 18 and 29 years old with acute COVID-19. What was sequenced was PBMCs or T cells enriched from blood (not recorded which). The chain joins TRBV27 to TRBJ2-7; 8 bases agree with TRBD2. CDR3 bases: TGTGCCAGCAGTCCTCCCCCGAGGGGCGGGAGGAACTACGAGCAGTACTTC. It is translated as CASSPPPRGGRNYEQYF.